The 16 T cell receptor beta chains given below trace back to one sample, sequenced in a study of cytomegalovirus exposure and HLA in healthy donors. A multiplex PCR was run with 60 Vbeta primers and 13 Jbeta primers. The method was immunoSEQ multiplex PCR; TCRdb's version includes in-frame clones alone and lacks a portion of them. In the table there are fewer than 200,000 clones, about an eighth of which are singletons. Sequenced material: PBMCs. The receptors here all came from a man between 45 and 60 years old in good health and CMV-seropositive.

This clone has a handful of counts. V is TRBV6-5 and J is TRBJ1-5, with TRBD1 identical over 8 bases. This CDR3 is 15 amino acids long. In germline, CDR1 is MNHEY, CDR2 SVGAGI. V shed 6 bases, J shed 5 bases, and the junction held 9 bases outside the gene matches. As DNA, the CDR3 is TGTGCCAGCAGCCCCGCCAAGACAGGGGATCAGCCCCAGCATTTT. Amino acid sequence: CASSPAKTGDQPQHF.

The genes are TRBV10-3 and TRBJ2-2, with TRBD1 matching over 10 bases. With V trimmed by 8 bases and J by 4 bases, 1 base remained unmatched. Germline CDR1 and CDR2: ENHRY and SYGVKD. CDR3 size: 13 residues. CDR3 in DNA: TGTGCCATCGGGGACAGGGGCACCGGGGAGCTGTTTTTT. Its protein is CAIGDRGTGELFF.

V usage is TRBV6-1 and J usage is TRBJ2-7; 7 nucleotides line up with TRBD1. Trimming at V came to 4 bases and at J to 4 bases, leaving 7 bases not matched to a gene. The length of the CDR3 is 14 residues. Germline V gene lookup returns CDR1 MNHNS and CDR2 SASEGT. The CDR3 sequence: CASSAETGRYEQYV. The DNA for the CDR3 is TGTGCCAGCAGTGCCGAGACAGGGCGGTACGAGCAGTACGTC.

This clone has just a few counts. The chain uses TRBV5-1 and TRBJ2-2; no reliable D call. V lost 4 bases, J lost 7 bases, and 8 bases lay in between. This CDR3 has 12 residues. CDR1 SGHRS and CDR2 YFSETQ come from the germline V gene. CDR3 sequence: CASSPQDGELFF. In nucleotides, the CDR3 is TGCGCCAGCAGCCCTCAGGACGGGGAGCTGTTTTTT.

J is TRBJ1-2 and V is TRBV28, with TRBD1 as a possible D gene (6 bases). The V and J ends lost 5 bases and 1 base respectively, with 17 bases between them. The CDR3 extends over 16 amino acids. Germline V gene sequence: CDR1 MDHEN, CDR2 SYDVKM. The chain's CDR3 is CASSPVRQGNNYGYTF. Written as DNA, the CDR3 is TGTGCCAGCAGTCCAGTCCGGCAGGGGAATAACTATGGCTACACCTTC.

This clone was counted only a few times. V usage is TRBV10-2 and J usage is TRBJ1-1, with 7 bases that match TRBD1. Per the germline V gene, CDR1 is WSHSY and CDR2 is SAAADI. CDR3 length equals 14 residues. Trimming removed 7 bases from V and 1 base from J; junction bases left unmatched: 6. The CDR3 DNA sequence: TGCGCCAGCATTAAGACAGGGCCGAACACTGAAGCTTTCTTT. Its translation is CASIKTGPNTEAFF.

This clone occurred a few times. This rearrangement joins TRBV11-3 to TRBJ2-2, with 9 bases that match TRBD2. V lost 5 bases, J lost 4 bases, and 17 bases stayed unmatched. Germline assignment: CDR1 SGHNT and CDR2 YENEEA. This CDR3 is 19 amino acids long. CDR3 loop: CASSPGWRGGRQVTGELFF. The DNA of the CDR3 is TGTGCCAGCAGCCCAGGATGGCGGGGGGGGCGACAGGTCACCGGGGAGCTGTTTTTT.

The chain recombines TRBV7-2 with TRBJ1-4; 7 bases are shared with TRBD1. The CDR3 has 13 amino acids. The germline V gene encodes CDR1 SGHTA and CDR2 FQGNSA. After removal of 1 base from V and 8 bases from J, the junction contained 1 base not matched to a gene. CDR3 amino acids: CASSLVQGEKLFF. CDR3 bases: TGTGCCAGCAGCTTAGTACAGGGGGAAAAACTGTTTTTT.

This clone was seen a few times. This chain uses TRBV15 with TRBJ2-2; 8 bases agree with TRBD2. CDR1 and CDR2 (germline): LNHNV, YYDKDF (reference sequence). Unmatched junction bases numbered 0, after V lost 2 bases and J lost 4 bases. The CDR3 consists of 14 residues. Here the CDR3 reads CATSRLAGTGELFF. CDR3 sequence (DNA): TGTGCCACCAGCAGACTAGCGGGCACCGGGGAGCTGTTTTTT.

V usage is TRBV2 and J usage is TRBJ2-2; D might be TRBD1 (6 bases). The V end lost 7 bases, the J end lost 6 bases, and 12 bases lay between the germline ends. This CDR3 has 13 residues. Germline V gene data show CDR1 as SNHLY and CDR2 as FYNNEI. CDR3 in DNA: TGTGCCAGCACCGCCTCAGGGGCCGGGGAGCTGTTTTTT. Translation: CASTASGAGELFF. Looking up the rest from reference TRBV2 and TRBJ2-2 gives the full variable domain: EPEVTQTPSHQVTQMGQEVILRCVPISNHLYFYWYRQILGQKVEFLVSFYNNEISEKSEIFDDQFSVERPDGSNFTLKIRSTKLEDSAMYFCASTASGAGELFFGEGSRLTVL.

This clone was observed a handful of times. The V call is TRBV5-4, the J call TRBJ1-5, with D hard to call. V was trimmed by 1 base and J by 0 bases, leaving 17 bases between them. The CDR3 sequence is 18 residues long. Germline lookup yields CDR1 SGHNT and CDR2 YYREEE (reference sequence). The CDR3 reads CASSLLNETLISNQPQHF. DNA for the CDR3: TGTGCCAGCAGCTTGTTAAATGAAACCCTAATTAGCAATCAGCCCCAGCATTTT.

This clone was observed a handful of times. The chain is built from TRBV6-5 and TRBJ1-4; D perhaps matches TRBD1 (5 bases). Trimming took off 0 bases at V and 8 bases at J, with 16 bases between the two ends. There are 16 residues in the CDR3. The germline V gene encodes CDR1 MNHEY and CDR2 SVGAGI. Written as DNA, the CDR3 is TGTGCCAGCAGTTACTCTCCCTCGATGAAGGGGGAAAAACTGTTTTTT. It translates to CASSYSPSMKGEKLFF.

This clone has more than one count but fewer than ten. V usage is TRBV6-5 and J usage is TRBJ2-2, with TRBD1 as a possible D gene (6 bases). The CDR3 loop spans 16 amino acids. Germline V lookup: CDR1 MNHEY, CDR2 SVGAGI. The V end lost 2 bases, the J end lost 1 base, and 11 bases lay between the germline ends. CDR3 loop: CASSYLLTGNTGELFF. The DNA for the CDR3 is TGTGCCAGCAGTTACCTCCTGACAGGGAACACCGGGGAGCTGTTTTTT.

This chain connects TRBV11-2 to TRBJ1-1; a weak D match, TRBD1 (6 bases). The CDR3 runs to 14 residues. The germline V gene has CDR1 SGHAT and CDR2 FQNNGV. Trimming took off 4 bases at V and 10 bases at J, with 19 bases between the two ends. CDR3 loop: CASSWTEATPGAFF. The CDR3 nucleotides read TGTGCCAGCAGCTGGACAGAGGCTACTCCTGGAGCTTTCTTT.

J is TRBJ2-2 and V is TRBV7-9; D perhaps matches TRBD2 (6 bases). Trimming removed 4 bases at V and 3 bases at J, with 9 bases between. CDR1 SEHNR and CDR2 FQNEAQ come from the germline V gene (reference sequence). CDR3 size: 14 residues. CDR3 region: CASSSGLYTGELFF. Here the CDR3 DNA reads TGTGCCAGCAGCTCGGGACTGTACACCGGGGAGCTGTTTTTT. Full variable domain (rest looked up from reference TRBV7-9 and TRBJ2-2): DTGVSQNPRHKITKRGQNVTFRCDPISEHNRLYWYRQTLGQGPEFLTYFQNEAQLEKSRLLSDRFSAERPKGSFSTLEIQRTEQGDSAMYLCASSSGLYTGELFFGEGSRLTVL.

This clone was found a few times. One end of the junction does not line up with germline, which may come from a read error. The gene calls are TRBV28 and TRBJ2-2; possible D gene TRBD1, 6 bases. Germline CDR1 and CDR2: MDHEN and SYDVKM. This CDR3 is built from 14 residues. The CDR3 sequence is CASIRTANTEELFF. The CDR3 DNA reads as TGTGCCAGCATTCGGACAGCGAACACCGAGGAGCTGTTTTTT.